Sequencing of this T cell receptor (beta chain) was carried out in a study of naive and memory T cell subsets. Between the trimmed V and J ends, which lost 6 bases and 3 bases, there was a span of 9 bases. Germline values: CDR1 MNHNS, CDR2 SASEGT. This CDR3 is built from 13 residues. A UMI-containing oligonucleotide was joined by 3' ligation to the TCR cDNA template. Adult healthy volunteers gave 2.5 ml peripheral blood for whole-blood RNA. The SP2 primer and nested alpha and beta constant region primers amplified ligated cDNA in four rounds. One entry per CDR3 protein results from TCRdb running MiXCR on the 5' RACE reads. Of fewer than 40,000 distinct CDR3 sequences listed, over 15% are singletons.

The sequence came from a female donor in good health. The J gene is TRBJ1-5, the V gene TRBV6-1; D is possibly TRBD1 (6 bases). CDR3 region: CASRRTDNQPQHF. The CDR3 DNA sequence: TGTGCCAGCAGAAGGACAGACAATCAGCCCCAGCATTTT.